The clone carrying this TCR beta chain was counted only a few times. In the same sample, other DNA sequences code for this CDR3. These data come from a study of shared clonotypes between healthy human individuals. TCRdb's copy holds only in-frame clones and misses some; the assay was immunoSEQ multiplex PCR. Of approximately 2.5 million clones listed, around nine tenths were seen once; the top ten hold roughly 0.13%. Germline assignment: CDR1 WNHNN and CDR2 SYGVQD (reference sequence). The CDR3 is made up of 13 amino acids. The V and J ends lost 0 bases and 4 bases respectively, with 7 bases between them.

This chain connects TRBV10-1 to TRBJ2-7; no clear D. The sequenced material came from naive CD4+ T cells sorted from blood. The subset: CD45RA+ positively selected. This TCR came from a man aged 18 to 35 in good health. CDR3 sequence reads: CASSESGSYEQYF. DNA of the CDR3: TGCGCCAGCAGTGAGTCAGGGTCATACGAGCAGTACTTC.